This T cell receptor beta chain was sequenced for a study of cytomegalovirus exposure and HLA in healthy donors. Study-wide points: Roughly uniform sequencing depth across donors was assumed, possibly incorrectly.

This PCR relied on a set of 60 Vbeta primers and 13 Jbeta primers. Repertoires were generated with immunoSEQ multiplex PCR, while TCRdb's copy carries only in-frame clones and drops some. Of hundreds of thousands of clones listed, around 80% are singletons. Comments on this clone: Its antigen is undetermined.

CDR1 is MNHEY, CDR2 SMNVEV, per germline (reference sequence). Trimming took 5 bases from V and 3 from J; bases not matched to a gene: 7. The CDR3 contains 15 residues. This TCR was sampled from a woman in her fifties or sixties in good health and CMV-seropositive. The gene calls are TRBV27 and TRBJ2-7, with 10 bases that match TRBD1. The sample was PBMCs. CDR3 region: CASSPWWTGGYEQYF. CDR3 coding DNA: TGTGCCAGCAGTCCATGGTGGACAGGGGGCTACGAGCAGTACTTC.